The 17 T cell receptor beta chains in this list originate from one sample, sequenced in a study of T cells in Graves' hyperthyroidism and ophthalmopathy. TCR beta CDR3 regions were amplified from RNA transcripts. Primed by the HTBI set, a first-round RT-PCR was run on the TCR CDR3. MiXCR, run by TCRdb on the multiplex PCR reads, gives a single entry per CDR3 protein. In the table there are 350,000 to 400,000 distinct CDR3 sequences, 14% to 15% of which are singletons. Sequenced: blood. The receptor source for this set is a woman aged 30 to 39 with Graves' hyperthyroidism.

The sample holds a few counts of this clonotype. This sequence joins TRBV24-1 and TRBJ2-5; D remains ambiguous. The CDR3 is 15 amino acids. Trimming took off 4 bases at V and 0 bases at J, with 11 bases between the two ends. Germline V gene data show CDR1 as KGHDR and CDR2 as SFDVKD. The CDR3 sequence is CATSDPPPNQETQYF. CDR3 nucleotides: TGTGCCACCAGTGACCCCCCTCCGAACCAAGAGACCCAGTACTTC.

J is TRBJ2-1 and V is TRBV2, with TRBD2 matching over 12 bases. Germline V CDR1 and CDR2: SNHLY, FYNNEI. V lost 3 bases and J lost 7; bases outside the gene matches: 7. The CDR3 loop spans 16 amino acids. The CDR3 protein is CASSDRLAGESNEQFF. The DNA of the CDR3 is TGTGCCAGCAGTGACCGACTAGCGGGAGAGTCGAATGAGCAGTTCTTC.

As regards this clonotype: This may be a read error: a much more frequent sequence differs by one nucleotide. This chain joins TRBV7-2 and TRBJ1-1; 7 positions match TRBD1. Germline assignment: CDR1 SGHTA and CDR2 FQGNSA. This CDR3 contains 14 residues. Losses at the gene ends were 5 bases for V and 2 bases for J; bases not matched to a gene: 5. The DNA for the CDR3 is TGTGCCAGCAGCATATGGACAGGAAACACTGAAGCTTTCTTT. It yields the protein CASSIWTGNTEAFF.

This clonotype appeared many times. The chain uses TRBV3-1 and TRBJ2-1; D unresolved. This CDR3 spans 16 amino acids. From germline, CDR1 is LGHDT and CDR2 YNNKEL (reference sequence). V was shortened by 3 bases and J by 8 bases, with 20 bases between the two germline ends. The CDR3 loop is CASSHSGPSTAHEQFF. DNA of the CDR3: TGTGCCAGCAGCCACTCCGGGCCTTCAACAGCCCATGAGCAGTTCTTC.

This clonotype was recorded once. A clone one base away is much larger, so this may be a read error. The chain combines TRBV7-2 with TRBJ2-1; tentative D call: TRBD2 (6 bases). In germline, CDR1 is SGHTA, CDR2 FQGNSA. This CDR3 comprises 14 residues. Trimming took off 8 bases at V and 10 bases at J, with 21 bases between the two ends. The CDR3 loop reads CASGVSGGTLEQFF. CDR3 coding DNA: TGTGCCAGCGGCGTCAGCGGAGGGACTCTAGAGCAGTTCTTC.

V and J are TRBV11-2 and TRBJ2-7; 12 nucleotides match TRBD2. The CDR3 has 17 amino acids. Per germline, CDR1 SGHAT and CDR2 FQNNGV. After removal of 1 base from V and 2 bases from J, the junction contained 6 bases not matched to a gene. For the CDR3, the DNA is TGTGCCAGCAGCTTAGTGGGGACTAGCGGGCGGCCCTACGAGCAGTACTTC. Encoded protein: CASSLVGTSGRPYEQYF.

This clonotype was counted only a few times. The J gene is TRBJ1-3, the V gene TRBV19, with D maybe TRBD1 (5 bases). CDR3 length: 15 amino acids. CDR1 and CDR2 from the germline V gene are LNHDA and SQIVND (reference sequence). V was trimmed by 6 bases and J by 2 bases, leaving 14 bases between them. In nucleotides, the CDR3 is TGTGCCAGTAGGACAGACCCAGGAGCTGGAAACACCATATATTTT. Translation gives CASRTDPGAGNTIYF. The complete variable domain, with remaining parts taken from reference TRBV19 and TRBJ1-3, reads DGGITQSPKYLFRKEGQNVTLSCEQNLNHDAMYWYRQDPGQGLRLIYYSQIVNDFQKGDIAEGYSVSREKKESFPLTVTSAQKNPTAFYLCASRTDPGAGNTIYFGEGSWLTVV.

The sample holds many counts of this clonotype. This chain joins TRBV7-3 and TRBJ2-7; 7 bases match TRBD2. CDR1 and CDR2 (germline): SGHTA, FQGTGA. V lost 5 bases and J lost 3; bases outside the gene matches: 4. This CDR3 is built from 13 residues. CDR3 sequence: CASSPSGDYEQYF. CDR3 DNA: TGTGCCAGCAGCCCAAGCGGGGACTACGAGCAGTACTTC.

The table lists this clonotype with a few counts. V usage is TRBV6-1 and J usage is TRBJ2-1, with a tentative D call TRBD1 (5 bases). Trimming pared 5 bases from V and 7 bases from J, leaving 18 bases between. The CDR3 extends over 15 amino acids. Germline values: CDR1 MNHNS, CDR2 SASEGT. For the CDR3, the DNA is TGTGCCAGCAGTCAAAGGGGTCCAGGGATGAATGAGCAGTTCTTC. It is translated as CASSQRGPGMNEQFF.

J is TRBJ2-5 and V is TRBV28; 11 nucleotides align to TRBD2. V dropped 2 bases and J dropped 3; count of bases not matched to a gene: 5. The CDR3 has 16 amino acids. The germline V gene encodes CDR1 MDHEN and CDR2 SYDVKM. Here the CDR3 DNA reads TGTGCCAGCAGTTTAGGGGGGGGACTAGCGGAAGAGACCCAGTACTTC. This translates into CASSLGGGLAEETQYF.

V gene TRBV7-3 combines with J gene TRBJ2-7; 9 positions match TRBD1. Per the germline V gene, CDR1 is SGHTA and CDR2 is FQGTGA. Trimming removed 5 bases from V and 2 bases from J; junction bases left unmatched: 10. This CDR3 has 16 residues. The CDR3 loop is CASSAGRGQGTYEQYF. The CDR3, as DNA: TGTGCCAGCAGCGCAGGCCGGGGACAGGGAACCTACGAGCAGTACTTC.

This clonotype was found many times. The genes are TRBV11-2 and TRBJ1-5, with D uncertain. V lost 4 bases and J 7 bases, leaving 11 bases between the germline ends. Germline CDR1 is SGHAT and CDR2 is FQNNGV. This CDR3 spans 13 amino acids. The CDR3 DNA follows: TGTGCCAGCAGCTCCGGGGAGAAGCAGCCCCAGCATTTT. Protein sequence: CASSSGEKQPQHF.

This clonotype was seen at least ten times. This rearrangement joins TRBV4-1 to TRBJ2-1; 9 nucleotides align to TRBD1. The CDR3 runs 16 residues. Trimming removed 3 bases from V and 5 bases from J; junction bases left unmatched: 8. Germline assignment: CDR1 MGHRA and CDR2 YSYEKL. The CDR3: CASSQIMGQGHNEQFF. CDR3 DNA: TGCGCCAGCAGCCAGATCATGGGACAGGGCCACAATGAGCAGTTCTTC.

In nucleotides, the CDR3 is TGTGCCAGCAGCTCAGGGGCCCGAAGCACCGGGGAGCTGTTTTTT. Its translation is CASSSGARSTGELFF. V and J are TRBV6-1 and TRBJ2-2, with D perhaps TRBD1 (6 bases). There are 15 residues in the CDR3. The ends were cut back, 6 bases at V and 4 bases at J, with 15 bases in the middle. Germline values: CDR1 MNHNS, CDR2 SASEGT.

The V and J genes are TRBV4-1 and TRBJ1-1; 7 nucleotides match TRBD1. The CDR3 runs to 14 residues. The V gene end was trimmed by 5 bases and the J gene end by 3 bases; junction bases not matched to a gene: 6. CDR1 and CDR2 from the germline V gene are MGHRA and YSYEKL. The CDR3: CASSDRDSYTEAFF. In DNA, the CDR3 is TGCGCCAGCAGCGACCGGGACAGTTACACTGAAGCTTTCTTT.

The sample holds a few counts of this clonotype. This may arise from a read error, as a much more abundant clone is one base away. The CDR3: CSGNQGANEQFF. The DNA for the CDR3 is TGCAGCGGGAATCAGGGGGCCAATGAGCAGTTCTTC. The gene calls are TRBV29-1 and TRBJ2-1; 8 nucleotides agree with TRBD1. V lost 7 bases, J lost 6 bases, and 5 bases stayed unmatched. CDR3 length: 12 residues. Germline V CDR1 and CDR2: SQVTM, ANQGSEA.

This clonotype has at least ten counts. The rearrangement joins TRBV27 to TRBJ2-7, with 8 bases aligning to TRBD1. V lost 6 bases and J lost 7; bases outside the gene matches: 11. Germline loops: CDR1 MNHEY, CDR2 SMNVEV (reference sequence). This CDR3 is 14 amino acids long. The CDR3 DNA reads TGTGCCAGCAGCCTCCAGGGGGCTGGGTCGGAGCAGTACTTC. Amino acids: CASSLQGAGSEQYF.